The clone carrying this T cell receptor beta chain occurred once. Its antigen is unknown. The entry originates in a study of cytomegalovirus exposure and HLA in healthy donors. Study-level background: In a previous analysis, approximately 110 million unique TCR beta sequences were found from 150 million to 200 million T cells. There were 70 million to 95 million unique TCRs (from HLA-typed donors) in an early data release. The study's findings and limits: Segments of the TCR beta V type were, in most cases, productive about 87% or about 30% of the time in an earlier analysis.

The CDR3 is made up of 13 amino acids. Germline CDR1 and CDR2: SGHVS and FNYEAQ. The V and J ends lost 3 bases and 4 bases respectively, with 7 bases between them. Amplification used 60 Vbeta primers and 13 Jbeta primers. Clones were sequenced by immunoSEQ multiplex PCR, and TCRdb holds only the in-frame ones, with some missing. This table has around 20,000 clones, under 80% appearing once. V gene TRBV7-6 combines with J gene TRBJ1-5, with D maybe TRBD1 (5 bases). The receptor comes from a man between 18 and 29 years old in good health and CMV-seronegative. The sequenced material came from PBMCs. The CDR3 coding sequence is TGTGCCAGCAGCTTGACAGAAAATCAGCCCCAGCATTTT. Its translation: CASSLTENQPQHF.